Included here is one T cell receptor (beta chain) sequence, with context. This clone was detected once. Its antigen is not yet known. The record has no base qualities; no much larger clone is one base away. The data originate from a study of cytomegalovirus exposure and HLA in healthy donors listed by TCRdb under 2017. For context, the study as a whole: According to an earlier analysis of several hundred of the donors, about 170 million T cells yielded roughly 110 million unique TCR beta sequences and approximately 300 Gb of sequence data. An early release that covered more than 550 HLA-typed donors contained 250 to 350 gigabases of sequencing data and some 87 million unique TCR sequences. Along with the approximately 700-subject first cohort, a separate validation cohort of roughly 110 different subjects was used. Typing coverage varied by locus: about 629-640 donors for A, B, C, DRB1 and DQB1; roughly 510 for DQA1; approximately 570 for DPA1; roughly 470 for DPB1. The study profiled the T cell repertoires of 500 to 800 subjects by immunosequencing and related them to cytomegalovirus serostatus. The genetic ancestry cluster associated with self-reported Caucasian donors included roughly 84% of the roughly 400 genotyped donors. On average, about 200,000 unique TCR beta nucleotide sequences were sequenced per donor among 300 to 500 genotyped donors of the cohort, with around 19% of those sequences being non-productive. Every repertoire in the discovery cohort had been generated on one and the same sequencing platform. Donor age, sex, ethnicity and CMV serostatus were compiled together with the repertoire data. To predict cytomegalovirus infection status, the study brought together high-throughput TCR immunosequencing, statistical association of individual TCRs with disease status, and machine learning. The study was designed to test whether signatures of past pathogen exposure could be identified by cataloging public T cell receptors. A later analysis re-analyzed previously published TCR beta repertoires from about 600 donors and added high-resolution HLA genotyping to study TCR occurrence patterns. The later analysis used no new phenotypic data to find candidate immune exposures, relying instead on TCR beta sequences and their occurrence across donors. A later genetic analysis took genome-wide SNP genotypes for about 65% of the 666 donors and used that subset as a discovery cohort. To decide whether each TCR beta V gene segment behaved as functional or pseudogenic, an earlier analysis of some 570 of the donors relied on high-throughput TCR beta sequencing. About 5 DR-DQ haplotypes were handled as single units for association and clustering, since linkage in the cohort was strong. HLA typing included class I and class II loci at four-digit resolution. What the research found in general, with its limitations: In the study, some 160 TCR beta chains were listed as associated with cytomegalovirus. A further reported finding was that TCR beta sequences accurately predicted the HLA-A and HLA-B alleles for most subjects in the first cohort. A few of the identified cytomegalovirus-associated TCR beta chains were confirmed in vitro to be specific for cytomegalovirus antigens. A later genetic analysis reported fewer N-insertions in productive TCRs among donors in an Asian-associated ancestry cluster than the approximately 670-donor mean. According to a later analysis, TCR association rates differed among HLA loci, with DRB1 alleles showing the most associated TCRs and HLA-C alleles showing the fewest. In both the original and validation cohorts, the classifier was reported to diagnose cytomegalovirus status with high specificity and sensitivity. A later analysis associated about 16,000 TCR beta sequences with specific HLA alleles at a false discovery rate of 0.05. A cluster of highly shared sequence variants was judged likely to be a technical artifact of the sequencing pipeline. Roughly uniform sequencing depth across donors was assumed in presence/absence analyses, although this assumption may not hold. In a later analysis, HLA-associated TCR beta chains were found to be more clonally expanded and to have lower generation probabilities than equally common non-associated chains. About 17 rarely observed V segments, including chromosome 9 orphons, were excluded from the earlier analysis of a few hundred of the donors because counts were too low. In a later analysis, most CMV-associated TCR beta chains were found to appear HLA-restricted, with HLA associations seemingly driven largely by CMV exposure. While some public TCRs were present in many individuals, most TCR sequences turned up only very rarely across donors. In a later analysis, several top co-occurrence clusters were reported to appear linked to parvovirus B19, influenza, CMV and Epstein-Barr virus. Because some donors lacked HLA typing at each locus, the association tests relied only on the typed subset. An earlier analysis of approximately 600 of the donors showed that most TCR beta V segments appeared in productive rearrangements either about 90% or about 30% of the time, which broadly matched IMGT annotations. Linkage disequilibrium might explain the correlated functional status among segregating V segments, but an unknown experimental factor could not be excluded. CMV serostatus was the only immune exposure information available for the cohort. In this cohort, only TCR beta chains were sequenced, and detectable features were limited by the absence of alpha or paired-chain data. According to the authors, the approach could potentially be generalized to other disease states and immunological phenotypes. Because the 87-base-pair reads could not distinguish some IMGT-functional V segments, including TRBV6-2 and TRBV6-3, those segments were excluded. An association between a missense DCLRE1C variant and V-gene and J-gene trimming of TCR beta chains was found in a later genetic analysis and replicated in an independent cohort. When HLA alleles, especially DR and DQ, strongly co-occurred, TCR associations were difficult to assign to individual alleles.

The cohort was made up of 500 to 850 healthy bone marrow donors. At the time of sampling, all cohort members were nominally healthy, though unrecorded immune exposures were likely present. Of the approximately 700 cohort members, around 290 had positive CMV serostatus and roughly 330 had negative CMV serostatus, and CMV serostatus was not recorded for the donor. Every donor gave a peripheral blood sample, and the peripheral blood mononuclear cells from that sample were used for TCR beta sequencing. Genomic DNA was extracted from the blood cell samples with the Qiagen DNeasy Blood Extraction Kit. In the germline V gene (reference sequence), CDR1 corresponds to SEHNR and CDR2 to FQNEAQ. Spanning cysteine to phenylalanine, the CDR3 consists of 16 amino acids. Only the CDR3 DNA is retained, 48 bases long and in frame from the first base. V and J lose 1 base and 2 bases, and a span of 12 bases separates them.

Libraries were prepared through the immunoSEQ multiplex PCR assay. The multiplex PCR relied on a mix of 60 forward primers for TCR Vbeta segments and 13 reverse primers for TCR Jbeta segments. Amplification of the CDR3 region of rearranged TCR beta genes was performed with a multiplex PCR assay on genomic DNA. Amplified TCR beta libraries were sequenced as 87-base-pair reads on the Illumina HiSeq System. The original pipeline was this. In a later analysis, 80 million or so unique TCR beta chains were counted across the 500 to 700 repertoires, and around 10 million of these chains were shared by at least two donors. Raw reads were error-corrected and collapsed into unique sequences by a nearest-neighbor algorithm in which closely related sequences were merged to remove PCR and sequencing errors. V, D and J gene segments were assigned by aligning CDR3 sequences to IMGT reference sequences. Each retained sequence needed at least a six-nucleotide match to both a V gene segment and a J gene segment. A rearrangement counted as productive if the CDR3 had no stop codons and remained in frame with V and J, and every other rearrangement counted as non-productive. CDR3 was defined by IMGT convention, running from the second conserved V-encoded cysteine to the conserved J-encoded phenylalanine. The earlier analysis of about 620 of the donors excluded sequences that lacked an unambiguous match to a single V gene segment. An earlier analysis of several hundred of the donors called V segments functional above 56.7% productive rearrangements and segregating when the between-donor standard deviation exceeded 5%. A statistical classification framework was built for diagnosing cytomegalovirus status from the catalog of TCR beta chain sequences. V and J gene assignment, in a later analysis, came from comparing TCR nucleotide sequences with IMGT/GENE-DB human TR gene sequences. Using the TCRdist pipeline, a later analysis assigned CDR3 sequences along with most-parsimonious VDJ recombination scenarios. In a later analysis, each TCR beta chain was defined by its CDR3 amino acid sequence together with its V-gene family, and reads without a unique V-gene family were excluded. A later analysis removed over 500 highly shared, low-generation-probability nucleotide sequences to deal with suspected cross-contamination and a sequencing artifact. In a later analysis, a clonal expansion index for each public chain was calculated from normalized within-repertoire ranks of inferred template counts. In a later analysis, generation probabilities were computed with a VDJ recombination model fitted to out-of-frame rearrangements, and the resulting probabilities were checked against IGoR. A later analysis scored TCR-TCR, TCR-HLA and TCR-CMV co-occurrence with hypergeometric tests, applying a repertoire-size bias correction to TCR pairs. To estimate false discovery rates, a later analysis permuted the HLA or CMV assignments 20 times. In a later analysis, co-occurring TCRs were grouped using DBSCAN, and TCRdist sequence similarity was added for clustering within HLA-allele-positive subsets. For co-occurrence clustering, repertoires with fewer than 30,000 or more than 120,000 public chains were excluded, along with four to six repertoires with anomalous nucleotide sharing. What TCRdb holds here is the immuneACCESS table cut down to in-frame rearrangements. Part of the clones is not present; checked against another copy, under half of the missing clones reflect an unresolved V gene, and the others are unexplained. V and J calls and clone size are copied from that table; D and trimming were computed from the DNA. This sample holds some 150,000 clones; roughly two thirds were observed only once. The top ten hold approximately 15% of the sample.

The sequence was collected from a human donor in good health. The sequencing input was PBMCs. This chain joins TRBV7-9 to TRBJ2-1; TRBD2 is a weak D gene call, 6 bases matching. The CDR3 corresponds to CASSLGAGPTYNEQFF. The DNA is TGTGCCAGCAGCTTAGGGGCGGGGCCGACCTACAATGAGCAGTTCTTC.